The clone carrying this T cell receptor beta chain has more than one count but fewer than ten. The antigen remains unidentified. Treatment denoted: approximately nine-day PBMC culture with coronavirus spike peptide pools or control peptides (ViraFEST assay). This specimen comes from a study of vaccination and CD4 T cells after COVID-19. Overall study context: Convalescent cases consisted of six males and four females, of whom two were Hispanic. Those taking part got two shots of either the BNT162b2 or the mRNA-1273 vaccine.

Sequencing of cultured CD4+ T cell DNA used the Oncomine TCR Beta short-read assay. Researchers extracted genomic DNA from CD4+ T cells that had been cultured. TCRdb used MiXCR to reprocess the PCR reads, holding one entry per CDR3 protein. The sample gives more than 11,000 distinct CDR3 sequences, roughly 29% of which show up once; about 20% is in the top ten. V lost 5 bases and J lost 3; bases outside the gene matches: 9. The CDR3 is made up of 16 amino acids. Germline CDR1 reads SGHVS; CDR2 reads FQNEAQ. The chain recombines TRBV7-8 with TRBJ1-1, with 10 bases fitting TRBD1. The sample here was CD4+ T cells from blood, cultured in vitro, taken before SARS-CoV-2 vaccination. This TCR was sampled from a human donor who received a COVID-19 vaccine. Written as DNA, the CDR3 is TGTGCCAGCAGCCCCCGACAGGGGGCATTAGACACTGAAGCTTTCTTT. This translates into CASSPRQGALDTEAFF.